This TCR beta chain was captured in a study of T cells in localized non-small cell lung cancer. The CDR3 sequence is 15 residues long. From germline, CDR1 is MNHNS and CDR2 SASEGT. V lost 0 bases and J 1 base, leaving 9 bases between the germline ends. Method: immunoSEQ multiplex PCR; TCRdb's copy keeps in-frame clones and lacks some. This repertoire shows about 2,700 clones, less than 25% found once; its top ten account for approximately 15%. Study-wide points: Uninvolved adjacent lung showed the highest T cell clonality, exceeding tumor. A median of 57 clones ranked among the top 100 in tumor appeared in adjacent lung.

This clone was seen more than once but under ten times. Its antigen is undetermined. The sequences come from lung tumor tissue, collected before any cancer treatment. The receptor comes from a woman aged 35-70 years with stage I lung adenocarcinoma. The J gene is TRBJ1-1, the V gene TRBV6-1, with D maybe TRBD1 (5 bases). As DNA, the CDR3 is TGTGCCAGCAGTGAAGCGGACACCAGGAACACTGAAGCTTTCTTT. Protein sequence: CASSEADTRNTEAFF.